This T cell receptor beta chain stems from a study of OX40 agonist ivuxolimab in advanced cancers. Sequenced by immunoSEQ multiplex PCR; TCRdb stores in-frame clones only, minus some. The table has about 76,000 clones, around nine tenths seen once. This clone has just one count. Sequenced here: CD4+ or CD8+ T cells sorted from blood, sampled in a trial of the OX40 agonist ivuxolimab. The TCR was taken from an adult with an advanced solid tumor such as melanoma, head and neck, liver or kidney cancer.

In DNA, the CDR3 is TGTGCCATCAGTGAGTCCCAAGAGACCCAGTACTTC. Its protein is CAISESQETQYF. The chain uses TRBV10-3 and TRBJ2-5; the D is unclear. The CDR3 has 12 amino acids. Trimming removed 0 bases from V and 1 base from J, with 0 bases in between. Looked up from germline, CDR1 is ENHRY and CDR2 is SYGVKD.